The rows below give T cell receptor beta chains drawn from one sample of a study of T cell responses to AZD1222 COVID-19 vaccine. Sequenced by immunoSEQ multiplex PCR; TCRdb stores in-frame clones only, minus some. The sample carries about 110,000 clones, approximately 83% recorded once. This sample comprised peripheral blood, obtained on day 0 of AZD1222 vaccination. Every receptor here comes from an adult in good health. CDR3s include the opening cysteine and the closing phenylalanine or tryptophan. A D gene is named only where the DNA matches it firmly. Clone size is stated in some rows and not others, as once, few, many or a class when expanded.

clone size: -
J gene: TRBJ2-1
D gene: TRBD2
V gene: TRBV5-4
CDR3 length: 14
CDR3 protein: CARTRGGSYNEQFF
CDR3 DNA: TGTGCCAGGACCCGCGGGGGTTCCTACAATGAGCAGTTCTTC

clone size: -
J gene: TRBJ2-2
D gene: -
V gene: TRBV19
CDR3 length: 16
CDR3 protein: CASSVGGGSAAGELFF
CDR3 DNA: TGTGCCAGTAGTGTCGGAGGGGGTTCGGCCGCCGGGGAGCTGTTTTTT

clone size: -
J gene: TRBJ1-5
D gene: -
V gene: TRBV19
CDR3 length: 14
CDR3 protein: CASSTMTRNQPQHF
CDR3 DNA: TGTGCCAGTAGTACAATGACGAGAAATCAGCCCCAGCATTTT

clone size: -
J gene: TRBJ1-1
D gene: TRBD1
V gene: TRBV6-6
CDR3 length: 16
CDR3 protein: CASSYSGQGARTEAFF
CDR3 DNA: TGTGCCAGCAGTTACTCGGGACAGGGGGCAAGGACTGAAGCTTTCTTT

clone size: -
J gene: TRBJ2-7
D gene: TRBD1
V gene: TRBV18
CDR3 length: 15
CDR3 protein: CASSPTGTGGDEQYF
CDR3 DNA: TGTGCCAGCTCACCGACCGGGACAGGGGGCGACGAGCAGTACTTC

clone size: -
J gene: TRBJ2-7
D gene: TRBD1
V gene: TRBV28
CDR3 length: 14
CDR3 protein: CASSRDSPTYEQYF
CDR3 DNA: TGTGCCAGCAGTCGGGACAGTCCAACCTACGAGCAGTACTTC

clone size: -
J gene: TRBJ1-5
D gene: -
V gene: TRBV6-1
CDR3 length: 14
CDR3 protein: CASSEWVRNQPQHF
CDR3 DNA: TGTGCCAGCAGTGAATGGGTACGAAATCAGCCCCAGCATTTT

clone size: once
J gene: TRBJ2-7
D gene: TRBD1
V gene: TRBV6-5
CDR3 length: 15
CDR3 protein: CASSYSVTGAYEQYF
CDR3 DNA: TGTGCCAGCAGTTACTCGGTGACAGGGGCCTACGAGCAGTACTTC

clone size: -
J gene: TRBJ2-7
D gene: TRBD2
V gene: TRBV7-2
CDR3 length: 15
CDR3 protein: CASSLKFPGGYEQYF
CDR3 DNA: TGTGCCAGCAGCTTAAAATTTCCGGGAGGGTACGAGCAGTACTTC

clone size: few
J gene: TRBJ2-7
D gene: -
V gene: TRBV30
CDR3 length: 12
CDR3 protein: CAWGDGDYEQYF
CDR3 DNA: TGTGCCTGGGGAGACGGGGACTACGAGCAGTACTTC

clone size: -
J gene: TRBJ1-1
D gene: -
V gene: TRBV10-2
CDR3 length: 13
CDR3 protein: CASSDPMNTEAFF
CDR3 DNA: TGCGCCAGCAGTGACCCCATGAACACTGAAGCTTTCTTT

clone size: -
J gene: TRBJ2-1
D gene: -
V gene: TRBV20-1
CDR3 length: 17
CDR3 protein: CSASALAEGGTYNEQFF
CDR3 DNA: TGCAGTGCTAGTGCTCTAGCGGAGGGGGGGACCTACAATGAGCAGTTCTTC

clone size: medium-sized
J gene: TRBJ1-1
D gene: -
V gene: TRBV19
CDR3 length: 14
CDR3 protein: CASSMQGRHTEAFF
CDR3 DNA: TGTGCCAGTAGTATGCAGGGGAGGCATACTGAAGCTTTCTTT

clone size: -
J gene: TRBJ1-1
D gene: -
V gene: TRBV9
CDR3 length: 15
CDR3 protein: CASSVEAGQNTEAFF
CDR3 DNA: TGTGCCAGCAGCGTAGAAGCAGGGCAGAACACTGAAGCTTTCTTT

clone size: -
J gene: TRBJ1-5
D gene: -
V gene: TRBV7-2
CDR3 length: 15
CDR3 protein: CASSSITNPNQPQHF
CDR3 DNA: TGTGCCAGCAGCTCCATCACGAACCCCAATCAGCCCCAGCATTTT

clone size: -
J gene: TRBJ2-1
D gene: -
V gene: TRBV9
CDR3 length: 15
CDR3 protein: CASSLATSSYNEQFF
CDR3 DNA: TGTGCCAGCAGCTTAGCGACGAGCTCCTACAATGAGCAGTTCTTC

clone size: -
J gene: TRBJ1-2
D gene: TRBD1
V gene: TRBV5-4
CDR3 length: 18
CDR3 protein: CASSPRGVGTGGAIGYTF
CDR3 DNA: TGTGCCAGCAGCCCCCGGGGAGTGGGGACAGGGGGCGCGATTGGCTACACCTTC

clone size: -
J gene: TRBJ2-7
D gene: -
V gene: TRBV4-1
CDR3 length: 17
CDR3 protein: CASSQDPRASTGHEQYF
CDR3 DNA: TGCGCCAGCAGCCAAGATCCCCGCGCCTCGACAGGACACGAGCAGTACTTC

clone size: few
J gene: TRBJ1-1
D gene: -
V gene: TRBV2
CDR3 length: 13
CDR3 protein: CASSPGRNTEAFF
CDR3 DNA: TGTGCCAGCAGTCCGGGGAGGAACACTGAAGCTTTCTTT

clone size: -
J gene: TRBJ1-3
D gene: -
V gene: TRBV5-1
CDR3 length: 13
CDR3 protein: CASSSTLGNTIYF
CDR3 DNA: TGCGCCAGCAGCTCGACCCTGGGAAACACCATATATTTT

clone size: -
J gene: TRBJ2-3
D gene: -
V gene: TRBV2
CDR3 length: 12
CDR3 protein: CASSEGEDTQYF
CDR3 DNA: TGTGCCAGCAGTGAAGGGGAGGATACGCAGTATTTT

clone size: -
J gene: TRBJ1-2
D gene: -
V gene: TRBV12-5
CDR3 length: 15
CDR3 protein: CASGLSGSTAGGYTF
CDR3 DNA: TGTGCTAGTGGTTTGTCTGGTTCCACCGCGGGGGGCTACACCTTC

clone size: -
J gene: TRBJ2-5
D gene: -
V gene: TRBV9
CDR3 length: 15
CDR3 protein: CASSVVSGVLETQYF
CDR3 DNA: TGTGCCAGCAGCGTAGTGTCGGGAGTACTGGAGACCCAGTACTTC

clone size: -
J gene: TRBJ2-3
D gene: TRBD1
V gene: TRBV20-1
CDR3 length: 14
CDR3 protein: CSASGQGSTDTQYF
CDR3 DNA: TGCAGTGCTAGTGGACAGGGTAGCACAGATACGCAGTATTTT

clone size: -
J gene: TRBJ2-5
D gene: -
V gene: TRBV7-2
CDR3 length: 12
CDR3 protein: CASTLRAGTQYF
CDR3 DNA: TGTGCCAGCACCTTAAGGGCCGGGACCCAGTACTTC

clone size: -
J gene: TRBJ1-3
D gene: -
V gene: TRBV9
CDR3 length: 15
CDR3 protein: CASSPPRDGGNTIYF
CDR3 DNA: TGTGCCAGCAGCCCCCCGCGGGACGGAGGAAACACCATATATTTT

clone size: -
J gene: TRBJ1-2
D gene: TRBD1
V gene: TRBV5-1
CDR3 length: 15
CDR3 protein: CASSPLTGGIHGYTF
CDR3 DNA: TGCGCCAGCAGCCCCTTGACAGGGGGCATTCATGGCTACACCTTC

clone size: -
J gene: TRBJ2-3
D gene: -
V gene: TRBV24-1
CDR3 length: 14
CDR3 protein: CATAKSGEGDTQYF
CDR3 DNA: TGTGCCACCGCAAAGTCGGGTGAGGGAGATACGCAGTATTTT

clone size: -
J gene: TRBJ2-3
D gene: -
V gene: TRBV7-2
CDR3 length: 14
CDR3 protein: CASSLVVVADTQYF
CDR3 DNA: TGTGCCAGCAGCTTAGTCGTGGTCGCAGATACGCAGTATTTT

clone size: once
J gene: TRBJ1-4
D gene: -
V gene: TRBV5-4
CDR3 length: 15
CDR3 protein: CASSPKGGANEKLFF
CDR3 DNA: TGTGCCAGCAGCCCCAAAGGAGGGGCTAATGAAAAACTGTTTTTT

clone size: once
J gene: TRBJ2-3
D gene: TRBD2
V gene: TRBV3-1/TRBV3-2
CDR3 length: 17
CDR3 protein: CASSSSGGGSQVGTQYF
CDR3 DNA: TGTGCCAGCAGCTCCTCCGGGGGGGGGAGTCAAGTAGGTACGCAGTATTTT